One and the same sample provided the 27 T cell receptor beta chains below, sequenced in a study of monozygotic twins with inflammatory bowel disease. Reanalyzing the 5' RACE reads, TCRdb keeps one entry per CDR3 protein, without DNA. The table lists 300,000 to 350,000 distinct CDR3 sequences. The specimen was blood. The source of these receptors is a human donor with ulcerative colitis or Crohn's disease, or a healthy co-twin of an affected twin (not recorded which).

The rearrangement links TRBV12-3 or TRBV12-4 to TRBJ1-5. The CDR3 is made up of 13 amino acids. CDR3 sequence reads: CASSLAEDQPQHF.

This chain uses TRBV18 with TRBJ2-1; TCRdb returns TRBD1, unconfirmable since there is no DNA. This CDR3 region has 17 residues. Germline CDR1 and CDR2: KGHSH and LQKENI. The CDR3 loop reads CASSPTGQGFRGNEQFF.

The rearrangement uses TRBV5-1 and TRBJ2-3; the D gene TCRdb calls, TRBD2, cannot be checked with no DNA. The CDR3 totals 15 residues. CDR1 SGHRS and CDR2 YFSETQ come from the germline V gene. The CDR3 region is CASKPTSRLTDTQYF.

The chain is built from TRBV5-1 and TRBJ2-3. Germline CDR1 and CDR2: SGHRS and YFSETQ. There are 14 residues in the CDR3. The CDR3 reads CASSLAETTDTQYF. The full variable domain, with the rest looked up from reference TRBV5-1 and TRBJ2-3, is KAGVTQTPRYLIKTRGQQVTLSCSPISGHRSVSWYQQTPGQGLQFLFEYFSETQRNKGNFPGRFSGRQFSNSRSEMNVSTLELGDSALYLCASSLAETTDTQYFGPGTRLTVL.

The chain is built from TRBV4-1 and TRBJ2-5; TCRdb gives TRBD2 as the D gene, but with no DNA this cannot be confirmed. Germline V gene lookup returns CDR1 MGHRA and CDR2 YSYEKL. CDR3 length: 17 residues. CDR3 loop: CASSQGVSGSGRETQYF.

CDR3 sequence: CASSLGSGGTDTQYF. This chain uses TRBV12-3 or TRBV12-4 with TRBJ2-3; lacking DNA, the TRBD2 call made by TCRdb goes unchecked. The CDR3 covers 15 residues.

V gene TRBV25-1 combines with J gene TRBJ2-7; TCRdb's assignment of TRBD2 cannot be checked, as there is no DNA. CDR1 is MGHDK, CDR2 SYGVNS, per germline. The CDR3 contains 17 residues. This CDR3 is CASSEWPGTSPNYEQYF.

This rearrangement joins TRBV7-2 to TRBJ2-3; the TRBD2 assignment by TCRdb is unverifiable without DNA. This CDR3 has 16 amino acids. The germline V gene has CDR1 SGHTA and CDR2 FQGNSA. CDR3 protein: CASSFSISGGADTQYF.

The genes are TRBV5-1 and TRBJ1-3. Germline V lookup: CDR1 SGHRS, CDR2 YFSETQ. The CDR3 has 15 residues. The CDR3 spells CASSREGPPGNTIYF.

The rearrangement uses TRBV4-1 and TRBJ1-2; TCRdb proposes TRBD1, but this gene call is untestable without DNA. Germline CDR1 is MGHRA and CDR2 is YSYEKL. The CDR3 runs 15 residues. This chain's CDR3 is CASSRTGGRGYGYTF.

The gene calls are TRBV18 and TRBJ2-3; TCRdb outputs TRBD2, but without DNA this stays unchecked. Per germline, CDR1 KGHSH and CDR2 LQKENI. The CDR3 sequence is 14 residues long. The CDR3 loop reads CASSPAGVTDTQYF.

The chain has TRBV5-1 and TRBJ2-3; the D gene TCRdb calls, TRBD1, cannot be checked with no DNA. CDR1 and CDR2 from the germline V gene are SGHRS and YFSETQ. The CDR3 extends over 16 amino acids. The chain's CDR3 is CASSTLWTGTTDTQYF.

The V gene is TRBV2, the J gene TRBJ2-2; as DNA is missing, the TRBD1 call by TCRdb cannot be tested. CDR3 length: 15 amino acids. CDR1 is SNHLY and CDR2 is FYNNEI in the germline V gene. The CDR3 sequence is CASNTGQSNTGELFF.

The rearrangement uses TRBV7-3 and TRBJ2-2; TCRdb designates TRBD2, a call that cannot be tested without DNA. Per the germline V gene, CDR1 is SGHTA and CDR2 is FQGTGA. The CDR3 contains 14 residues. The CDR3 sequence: CASSLSSSTGELFF.

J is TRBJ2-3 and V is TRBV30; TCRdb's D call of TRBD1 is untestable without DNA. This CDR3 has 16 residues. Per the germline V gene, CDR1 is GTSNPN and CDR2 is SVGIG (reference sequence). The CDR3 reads CAWSDVSPAIQDTQYF.

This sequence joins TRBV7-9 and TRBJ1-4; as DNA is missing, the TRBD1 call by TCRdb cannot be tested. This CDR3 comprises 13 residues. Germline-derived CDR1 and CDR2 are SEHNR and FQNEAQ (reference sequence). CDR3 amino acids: CASSGSGNKKLFF.

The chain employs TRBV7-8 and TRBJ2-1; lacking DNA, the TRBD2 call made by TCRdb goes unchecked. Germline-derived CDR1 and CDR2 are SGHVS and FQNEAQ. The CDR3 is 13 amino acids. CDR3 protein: CASGEDPNNEQFF. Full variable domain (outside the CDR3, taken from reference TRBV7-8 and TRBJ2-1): GAGVSQSPRYKVAKRGQDVALRCDPISGHVSLFWYQQALGQGPEFLTYFQNEAQLDKSGLPSDRFFAERPEGSVSTLKIQRTQQEDSAVYLCASGEDPNNEQFFGPGTRLTVL.

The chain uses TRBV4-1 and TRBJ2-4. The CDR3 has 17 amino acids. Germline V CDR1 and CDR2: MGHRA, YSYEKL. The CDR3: CASSQEPTARAKNIQYF.

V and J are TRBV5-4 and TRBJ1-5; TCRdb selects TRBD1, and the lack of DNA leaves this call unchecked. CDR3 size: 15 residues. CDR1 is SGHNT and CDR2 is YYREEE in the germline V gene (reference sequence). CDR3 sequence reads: CASSSGGGGDQPQHF.

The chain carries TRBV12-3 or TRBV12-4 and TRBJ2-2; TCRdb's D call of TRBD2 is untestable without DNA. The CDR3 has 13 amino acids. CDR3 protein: CASSPQGPGELFF.

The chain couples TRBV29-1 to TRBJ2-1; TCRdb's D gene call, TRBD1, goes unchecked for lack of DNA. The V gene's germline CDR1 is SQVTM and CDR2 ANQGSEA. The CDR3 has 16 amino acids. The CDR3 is CSVTISGAVSYNEQFF.

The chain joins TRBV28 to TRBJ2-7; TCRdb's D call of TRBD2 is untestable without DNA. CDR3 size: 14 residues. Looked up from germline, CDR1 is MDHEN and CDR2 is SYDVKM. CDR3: CASSTGTQPYEQYF.

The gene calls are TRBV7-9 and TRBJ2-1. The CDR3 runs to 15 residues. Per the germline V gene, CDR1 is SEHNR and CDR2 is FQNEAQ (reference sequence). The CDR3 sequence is CATSIRGMAYNEQFF.

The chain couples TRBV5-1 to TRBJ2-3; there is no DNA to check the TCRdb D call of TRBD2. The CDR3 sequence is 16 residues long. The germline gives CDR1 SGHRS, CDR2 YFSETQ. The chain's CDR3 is CASSSMGGTGQGTQYF.

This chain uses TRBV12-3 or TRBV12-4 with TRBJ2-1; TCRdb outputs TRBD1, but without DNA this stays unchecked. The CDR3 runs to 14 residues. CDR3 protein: CASSLRDRGDEQFF.

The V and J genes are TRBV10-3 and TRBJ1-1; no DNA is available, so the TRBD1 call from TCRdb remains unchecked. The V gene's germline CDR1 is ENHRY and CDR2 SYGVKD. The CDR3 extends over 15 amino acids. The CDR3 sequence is CAISEWGTANTEAFF.

The CDR3 protein is CASSWTASSYNEQFF. V usage is TRBV7-9 and J usage is TRBJ2-1; the D call from TCRdb, TRBD1, cannot be confirmed without DNA. CDR3 size: 15 residues. Germline V gene sequence: CDR1 SEHNR, CDR2 FQNEAQ (reference sequence).